The T cell receptor beta chain under discussion was sequenced for a study of shared clonotypes between healthy human individuals. Germline CDR1 is SGHKS and CDR2 is YYEKEE (reference sequence). Deletions cut 0 bases from V and 0 bases from J, with 15 bases between. CDR3 length: 17 residues. Original data processing: Without quality scores, immunoSEQ junctional reads could not be filtered like full-length reads. Some clones are missing from TCRdb's copy, which holds only in-frame ones; the method was immunoSEQ multiplex PCR. D and trimming were read from the DNA, whereas the V and J calls and clone size are those reported in that table. The top ten hold more than 0.55% of the sample, which has about 1.1 million clones, 70% to 80% seen once. Healthy HIV-negative adults without recent acute infections or vaccinations served as donors. Nashville, Tennessee was home to all donors, who were Caucasian adults.

V gene TRBV5-5 combines with J gene TRBJ1-1; no reliable D call. This TCR came from a young man in good health. Some clones in this sample may be carry-over from other donors' samples. The material sequenced was memory CD4+ T cells from PBMCs. As for subset: CD45RA-negative fraction. Here the CDR3 DNA reads TGTGCCAGCAGCTTGGTGGCCGTGGCGGATATGAACACTGAAGCTTTCTTT. Amino acid sequence: CASSLVAVADMNTEAFF. Full variable domain (rest looked up from reference TRBV5-5 and TRBJ1-1): DAGVTQSPTHLIKTRGQQVTLRCSPISGHKSVSWYQQVLGQGPQFIFQYYEKEERGRGNFPDRFSARQFPNYSSELNVNALLLGDSALYLCASSLVAVADMNTEAFFGQGTRLTVV.